This T cell receptor beta chain was sequenced in a study of blood T cell repertoires in COVID-19. Overall study: Acute and convalescent COVID-19 samples came from the United States, Italy and Spain. The cDNA or gDNA used as material had been derived from T cells, B-cell-depleted T cells, or PBMCs.

Germline V gives CDR1 MDHEN, CDR2 SYDVKM. V shed 1 base, J shed 5 bases, and the junction held 5 bases outside the gene matches. The CDR3 spans 15 residues. In the original workflow: Using reference gene primer amplification, nucleated cell counts were estimated. Measured with immunoSEQ multiplex PCR; TCRdb has only the in-frame clones, and not every one. The V and J calls and the clone size are those of that table, but D and trimming were determined from the DNA. The sample contains more than 150,000 clones, 65% to 90% of which appear only once. This receptor was obtained from a man aged 55 to 69 with acute or convalescent COVID-19. The rearrangement links TRBV28 to TRBJ1-1; 9 nucleotides line up with TRBD1. Source material: peripheral blood. This chain's CDR3 is CASSLFGTGRTEAFF. For the CDR3, the DNA is TGTGCCAGCAGTTTATTTGGGACAGGGAGAACTGAAGCTTTCTTT.